This is a list of T cell receptor beta chains from one sample in a study of radiation and T cells in renal cell carcinoma. Assay: immunoSEQ multiplex PCR; the TCRdb copy retains only in-frame clones and omits some. The top ten hold 20% to 25% of the sample, which has 150,000 or so clones, roughly 83% seen once. Material: blood, obtained from a patient whose treatment included radiotherapy and nephrectomy. These receptors were taken from a woman aged 45-60 years with renal cell carcinoma. Both conserved end residues are part of each CDR3. The order of the fields is CDR3 DNA, CDR3 protein, clone size, J gene, D gene, V gene. D genes are given only for firm matches. The size of a clone is reported for some rows only, either as once, few or many, or as a class for expanded clones.

cdr3_nt: TGTGCCAGCTCACCCATGATTGTTAGCGGGAGCGGTGAGCAGTTCTTC; cdr3_aa: CASSPMIVSGSGEQFF; clone_size: -; j_call: TRBJ2-1; d_call: TRBD2; v_call: TRBV18
cdr3_nt: TGCAGCGTTGAAGGTGGACGAAAGGTCTATGAGCAGTTCTTC; cdr3_aa: CSVEGGRKVYEQFF; clone_size: -; j_call: TRBJ2-1; d_call: -; v_call: TRBV29-1
cdr3_nt: TGTGCCAGCAGTCGGGGGGGCGGGATCTCCTCCTACGAGCAGTACTTC; cdr3_aa: CASSRGGGISSYEQYF; clone_size: -; j_call: TRBJ2-7; d_call: TRBD2; v_call: TRBV25-1
cdr3_nt: TGTGCCAGCAGCCAAAGGACAGGGGTTAACTATGGCTACACCTTC; cdr3_aa: CASSQRTGVNYGYTF; clone_size: -; j_call: TRBJ1-2; d_call: TRBD1; v_call: TRBV14
cdr3_nt: TGTGCCAGCAGCTTTTTCGGGGGTGCGGGACCCCTCCACTTT; cdr3_aa: CASSFFGGAGPLHF; clone_size: -; j_call: TRBJ1-6; d_call: -; v_call: TRBV5-4
cdr3_nt: TGCACCAGCAGCCTACATTGGGAGGGGAGCTCCTACGAGCAGTACTTC; cdr3_aa: CTSSLHWEGSSYEQYF; clone_size: -; j_call: TRBJ2-7; d_call: -; v_call: TRBV1
cdr3_nt: TGCGCCAGCAGCCCACTGGGCGGTCAAGAGACCCAGTACTTC; cdr3_aa: CASSPLGGQETQYF; clone_size: -; j_call: TRBJ2-5; d_call: -; v_call: TRBV5-1
cdr3_nt: TGTGCCAGCAGATTCTCCGGGACAGGCTTGGGAAATGAGCAGTTCTTC; cdr3_aa: CASRFSGTGLGNEQFF; clone_size: -; j_call: TRBJ2-1; d_call: TRBD1; v_call: TRBV7-9
cdr3_nt: TGTGCCAGCAGCCAAGATCGACGGGGGGGCCTGGAGACCCAGTACTTC; cdr3_aa: CASSQDRRGGLETQYF; clone_size: once; j_call: TRBJ2-5; d_call: TRBD2; v_call: TRBV4-2
cdr3_nt: TGTGCCAGCAGTTTAAGTAATAACTATGGCTACACCTTC; cdr3_aa: CASSLSNNYGYTF; clone_size: -; j_call: TRBJ1-2; d_call: -; v_call: TRBV27
cdr3_nt: TGTGCCATCAGTGAACTGTACGAGCAGTACTTC; cdr3_aa: CAISELYEQYF; clone_size: -; j_call: TRBJ2-7; d_call: -; v_call: TRBV10-3
cdr3_nt: TGCAGCGCGCTCCTAGAGAAGTCCTACAATGAGCAGTTCTTC; cdr3_aa: CSALLEKSYNEQFF; clone_size: -; j_call: TRBJ2-1; d_call: -; v_call: TRBV29-1
cdr3_nt: TGTGCCAGCAGTTTCCGGGACAGACCATTTCAGCCCCAGCATTTT; cdr3_aa: CASSFRDRPFQPQHF; clone_size: -; j_call: TRBJ1-5; d_call: TRBD1; v_call: TRBV6-6
cdr3_nt: TGTGCCAGTAGTATCGGGACACAGGTCCGGGGGCCCCAGCATTTT; cdr3_aa: CASSIGTQVRGPQHF; clone_size: -; j_call: TRBJ1-5; d_call: -; v_call: TRBV19
cdr3_nt: TGTGCCTGGAGTCCGTCACGGACTAGCGGGGGGGATACGCAGTATTTT; cdr3_aa: CAWSPSRTSGGDTQYF; clone_size: -; j_call: TRBJ2-3; d_call: TRBD2; v_call: TRBV30
cdr3_nt: TGTGCCAGCAGTGAATCCCACGACACCGGGGAGCTGTTTTTT; cdr3_aa: CASSESHDTGELFF; clone_size: -; j_call: TRBJ2-2; d_call: -; v_call: TRBV6-4
cdr3_nt: TGTGCCAGCAGTCGAGCGGGAGGGTACGAGCAGTACTTC; cdr3_aa: CASSRAGGYEQYF; clone_size: -; j_call: TRBJ2-7; d_call: TRBD2; v_call: TRBV7-2
cdr3_nt: TGCAGTGCTAACTTCTATGGCTACACCTTC; cdr3_aa: CSANFYGYTF; clone_size: -; j_call: TRBJ1-2; d_call: -; v_call: TRBV20-1
cdr3_nt: TGTGCCAGCAGCTTTACCCCCGGGGTGGCCGGGGAGCTGTTTTTT; cdr3_aa: CASSFTPGVAGELFF; clone_size: -; j_call: TRBJ2-2; d_call: -; v_call: TRBV5-5
cdr3_nt: TGTGCCAGCAGCTTAAGTGGGGGCTCCTACGAGCAGTACTTC; cdr3_aa: CASSLSGGSYEQYF; clone_size: -; j_call: TRBJ2-7; d_call: -; v_call: TRBV7-8
cdr3_nt: TGTGCCAGCAGCTTGTTATCTTCAGGGGCCGGCAATGAGCAGTTCTTC; cdr3_aa: CASSLLSSGAGNEQFF; clone_size: -; j_call: TRBJ2-1; d_call: -; v_call: TRBV7-9
cdr3_nt: TGCGCCAGCAGCTTGAACCGCGGACTAGCGGGAGGAGGCGAGCAGTACTTC; cdr3_aa: CASSLNRGLAGGGEQYF; clone_size: -; j_call: TRBJ2-7; d_call: TRBD2; v_call: TRBV5-1
cdr3_nt: TGTGCCATCAGTGACCGCACCCGGGGGGAGCTGTTTTTT; cdr3_aa: CAISDRTRGELFF; clone_size: -; j_call: TRBJ2-2; d_call: -; v_call: TRBV10-3
cdr3_nt: TGTGCCACCCCCGGCAGGGGCGAACCGGGCGCCTACGAGCAGTACTTC; cdr3_aa: CATPGRGEPGAYEQYF; clone_size: -; j_call: TRBJ2-7; d_call: -; v_call: TRBV21-1
cdr3_nt: TGTGCCACCAGCAGCCGGAGCGAACCCCCTGAAGCTTTCTTT; cdr3_aa: CATSSRSEPPEAFF; clone_size: -; j_call: TRBJ1-1; d_call: -; v_call: TRBV15
cdr3_nt: TGTGCCAGCAGCCAAGATCGGCTAGAGGCCCCCTACGAGCAGTACTTC; cdr3_aa: CASSQDRLEAPYEQYF; clone_size: -; j_call: TRBJ2-7; d_call: -; v_call: TRBV4-2
cdr3_nt: TGCGCCAGCAGCCAAGAACTAGCGGGGGGCGAAGCCTACGAGCAGTACTTC; cdr3_aa: CASSQELAGGEAYEQYF; clone_size: -; j_call: TRBJ2-7; d_call: TRBD2; v_call: TRBV4-1
cdr3_nt: TGTGCCAGCTCACCTACCGGGACAGCCTACGAGCAGTACTTC; cdr3_aa: CASSPTGTAYEQYF; clone_size: few; j_call: TRBJ2-7; d_call: TRBD1; v_call: TRBV18
cdr3_nt: TGTGCCAGTGGGGACAGGGGGCCAAATCAGCCCCAGCATTTT; cdr3_aa: CASGDRGPNQPQHF; clone_size: few; j_call: TRBJ1-5; d_call: TRBD1; v_call: TRBV2
cdr3_nt: TGTGCCAGCCAACCTGGGGTCAATCAGCCCCAGCATTTT; cdr3_aa: CASQPGVNQPQHF; clone_size: -; j_call: TRBJ1-5; d_call: -; v_call: TRBV7-2
cdr3_nt: TGCGCCAGCAGCAGAAGCGGGACCGGGGAGCTGTTTTTT; cdr3_aa: CASSRSGTGELFF; clone_size: -; j_call: TRBJ2-2; d_call: -; v_call: TRBV5-1
cdr3_nt: TGTGCCAGCAGCCGCGACTCCGCCTATGGCTACACCTTC; cdr3_aa: CASSRDSAYGYTF; clone_size: few; j_call: TRBJ1-2; d_call: -; v_call: TRBV6-5
cdr3_nt: TGTGCCAGCAAGAGGGGCAACACTGAAGCTTTCTTT; cdr3_aa: CASKRGNTEAFF; clone_size: -; j_call: TRBJ1-1; d_call: -; v_call: TRBV7-8
cdr3_nt: TGTGCCAGCAGTCGGACAGCGAACACTGAAGCTTTCTTT; cdr3_aa: CASSRTANTEAFF; clone_size: -; j_call: TRBJ1-1; d_call: -; v_call: TRBV2
cdr3_nt: TGTGCCGCTCCCAGAAGCACCTACGAGCAGTACTTC; cdr3_aa: CAAPRSTYEQYF; clone_size: -; j_call: TRBJ2-7; d_call: -; v_call: TRBV6-4